This T cell receptor (beta chain) was observed in a study of blood T cell repertoires in COVID-19. At the level of the study: Samples of COVID-19 (acute and convalescent) were obtained from the United States, Italy and Spain.

The CDR3 contains 15 residues. V was pared by 1 base and J by 1 base, with 3 bases of the junction left unmatched. The germline CDR1 and CDR2 sequences are KGHSH and LQKENI. Assay: immunoSEQ multiplex PCR; the TCRdb copy retains only in-frame clones and omits some. The sample holds around 120,000 clones, about 87% seen once. The clonotype was recovered from a woman aged 65 to 85 with acute or convalescent COVID-19. The chain joins TRBV18 to TRBJ1-1; 7 bases match TRBD1. The source material was peripheral blood. The CDR3 loop reads CASSPRGQWNTEAFF. The DNA of the CDR3 is TGTGCCAGCTCACCACGGGGACAGTGGAACACTGAAGCTTTCTTT.